This T cell receptor beta chain was sequenced during a study of cytomegalovirus exposure and HLA in healthy donors. Study-wide points: Some segments of the V type, notably TRBV6-2 and TRBV6-3, were excluded as indistinguishable. A later analysis found that most CMV-associated TCR beta chains appeared HLA-restricted.

Turning to this clone: Its antigen is undetermined.

The PCR had 60 Vbeta and 13 Jbeta primers. Per the original data handling: A later analysis counted roughly 74 million unique TCR beta chains, around 12 million shared. The method was immunoSEQ multiplex PCR; TCRdb's version includes in-frame clones alone and lacks a portion of them. For V, J and clone size, that table is used; D and trimming come from the DNA. This table has about 180,000 clones, around 79% appearing once. Trimming removed 3 bases from V and 4 bases from J; junction bases left unmatched: 7. CDR1 is GTSNPN, CDR2 SVGIG, per germline (reference sequence). This CDR3 spans 15 amino acids.

Sequenced: PBMCs. The origin of this receptor is a middle-aged woman in good health and CMV-seronegative. The chain couples TRBV30 to TRBJ1-2, with 11 bases matching TRBD1. The CDR3: CAWREGQGAFYGYTF. CDR3 DNA sequence: TGTGCCTGGAGGGAAGGACAGGGGGCGTTCTATGGCTACACCTTC.